This entry lists 16 T cell receptor beta chains sequenced from one sample in a study of vaccination effects on CD4 cells after COVID-19. Peptide-pool stimulation followed by sequencing identified expanded antigen-specific CD4+ clonotypes in the ViraFEST assay. Upon completion of 10 to 11 days in culture, CD4+ T cells were isolated. All study participants received two doses of BNT162b2 or mRNA-1273 vaccine. Which antigens these TCRs recognize remains unknown. Method: immunoSEQ multiplex PCR; TCRdb's copy keeps in-frame clones and lacks some. This table holds roughly 34,000 clones, roughly 78% found once. Sequences were derived from CD4+ T cells from PBMCs cultured with HCoV-NL63 spike peptides, sampled after COVID-19 vaccination. These TCRs come from a human donor who received a COVID-19 vaccine. Some clones in this sample may be carry-over from other donors' samples.

The chain links TRBV18 to TRBJ2-7; D is unclear. This CDR3 has 13 residues. Trimming stripped 3 bases from V and 6 bases from J, with 12 bases between. CDR1 and CDR2 (germline): KGHSH, LQKENI. The CDR3 loop is CASSPPSAREQYF. The CDR3 DNA reads TGTGCCAGCTCACCCCCGTCAGCTCGCGAGCAGTACTTC.

V gene TRBV19 combines with J gene TRBJ2-3; 8 bases agree with TRBD1. The CDR3 loop spans 16 amino acids. V dropped 5 bases and J dropped 0; count of bases not matched to a gene: 7. Per the germline V gene, CDR1 is LNHDA and CDR2 is SQIVND (reference sequence). The CDR3 loop is CASSPRDRPSTDTQYF. DNA for the CDR3: TGTGCCAGTAGTCCCCGGGACAGGCCTAGCACAGATACGCAGTATTTT.

V is TRBV2 and J is TRBJ1-5; the D gene is possibly TRBD1 (6 bases). Looked up from germline, CDR1 is SNHLY and CDR2 is FYNNEI. V lost 6 bases and J lost 3, with 12 bases in between. The CDR3 contains 14 residues. As DNA, the CDR3 is TGTGCCAGCAGCAAGACAGGTTACAATCAGCCCCAGCATTTT. Translation gives CASSKTGYNQPQHF. Combining the CDR3 with reference TRBV2 and TRBJ1-5 gives the whole variable domain EPEVTQTPSHQVTQMGQEVILRCVPISNHLYFYWYRQILGQKVEFLVSFYNNEISEKSEIFDDQFSVERPDGSNFTLKIRSTKLEDSAMYFCASSKTGYNQPQHFGDGTRLSIL.

CDR3 sequence: CASSRTPGSNTEAFF. The CDR3 nucleotides are TGCGCCAGCAGCCGGACCCCGGGGAGCAACACTGAAGCTTTCTTT. This sequence joins TRBV4-1 and TRBJ1-1; D is ambiguous. The CDR3 is 15 amino acids. Germline assignment: CDR1 MGHRA and CDR2 YSYEKL. V was clipped by 4 bases and J by 2 bases, with 14 bases between them.

The rearrangement uses TRBV6-5 and TRBJ1-1, with TRBD1 as a possible D gene (6 bases). Germline lookup yields CDR1 MNHEY and CDR2 SVGAGI. V dropped 7 bases and J dropped 1 base, with 13 bases sitting between them. CDR3 size: 14 residues. The CDR3 nucleotides are TGTGCCAGCATAGGGGGTAAGGCGAACACTGAAGCTTTCTTT. Translating it yields CASIGGKANTEAFF.

Only one count was recorded for this clone. The rearrangement uses TRBV6-1 and TRBJ2-7; maybe TRBD1 (5 bases). The germline V gene has CDR1 MNHNS and CDR2 SASEGT. The CDR3 has 13 amino acids. V shed 2 bases and J shed 1 base, with 6 bases lying between them. The CDR3: CASSEKGSYEQYV. The CDR3 nucleotides read TGTGCCAGCAGTGAAAAGGGGTCCTACGAGCAGTACGTC.

The CDR3 coding sequence is TGTGCCAGCAGCTCGCCCGGGACAGGGTCTACAGATACGCAGTATTTT. The encoded protein is CASSSPGTGSTDTQYF. The chain joins TRBV5-6 to TRBJ2-3; 9 positions agree with TRBD1. Trimming cost V 3 bases and J 3 bases; bases outside gene matches: 8. This CDR3 contains 16 residues. Germline CDR1 and CDR2: SGHDT and YYEEEE.

The chain links TRBV19 to TRBJ2-2, with 7 bases fitting TRBD1. This CDR3 has 14 amino acids. J lost 4 bases, V lost 7 bases, and 6 bases had no gene match. Germline values: CDR1 LNHDA, CDR2 SQIVND (reference sequence). The CDR3 sequence is CASTNRGGTGELFF. The DNA for the CDR3 is TGTGCCAGTACAAACAGGGGCGGCACCGGGGAGCTGTTTTTT.

The J gene is TRBJ2-3, the V gene TRBV10-3; 10 bases are shared with TRBD2. The CDR3 runs 14 residues. The junction had 7 bases not matched to a gene; V was cut back by 11 bases and J by 2 bases. Germline-derived CDR1 and CDR2 are ENHRY and SYGVKD. Here the CDR3 reads CAARTSGDTDTQYF. The CDR3 DNA sequence: TGTGCCGCCAGGACTAGCGGAGACACAGATACGCAGTATTTT.

J is TRBJ1-1 and V is TRBV10-3; weak D call: TRBD1 (5 bases). The V gene lost 8 bases and the J gene lost 6 bases, with 13 bases spanning the gap. Germline V gene data show CDR1 as ENHRY and CDR2 as SYGVKD. The CDR3 extends over 12 amino acids. The DNA of the CDR3 is TGTGCCATCGGGAGGGGCAATTCTGAAGCTTTCTTT. It is translated as CAIGRGNSEAFF.

This chain joins TRBV28 and TRBJ1-2, with D tentatively TRBD1 (6 bases). Germline V gives CDR1 MDHEN, CDR2 SYDVKM. This CDR3 contains 11 residues. Trimming removed 5 bases from V and 8 bases from J, with 9 bases in between. CDR3 nucleotide sequence: TGTGCCAGCAGTCGGACAGTAGGCTACACCTTC. Residues: CASSRTVGYTF.

The chain links TRBV7-9 to TRBJ1-6; perhaps TRBD1 as D (6 bases). The V and J ends lost 5 bases and 3 bases respectively, with 8 bases between them. The CDR3 contains 14 residues. Germline CDR1 reads SEHNR; CDR2 reads FQNEAQ (reference sequence). CDR3 in amino acids: CASSEQGYNSPLHF. The CDR3 bases are TGTGCCAGCAGCGAACAGGGCTATAATTCACCCCTCCACTTT.

The chain employs TRBV30 and TRBJ2-4; 9 bases match TRBD2. In germline, CDR1 is GTSNPN, CDR2 SVGIG (reference sequence). Unmatched junction bases numbered 5, after V lost 5 bases and J lost 3 bases. The CDR3 extends over 14 amino acids. The CDR3 region is CAWGPRGGKNIQYF. CDR3 DNA sequence: TGTGCCTGGGGCCCGCGGGGGGGCAAAAACATTCAGTACTTC.

The chain is built from TRBV19 and TRBJ2-5; D not certain. Deletions cut 4 bases from V and 3 bases from J, with 12 bases between. Per germline, CDR1 LNHDA and CDR2 SQIVND (reference sequence). CDR3 size: 14 residues. CDR3: CASSTTTVKETQYF. Written as DNA, the CDR3 is TGTGCCAGTAGTACTACGACGGTGAAAGAGACCCAGTACTTC.

This clone was detected once. V and J are TRBV7-2 and TRBJ1-6; 10 bases agree with TRBD1. The CDR3 consists of 15 residues. Germline lookup yields CDR1 SGHTA and CDR2 FQGNSA. Trimming at V came to 1 base and at J to 10 bases, leaving 4 bases not matched to a gene. The CDR3 is CASSLEGQGTSPLHF. CDR3 coding DNA: TGTGCCAGCAGCTTAGAGGGACAGGGGACCTCACCCCTCCACTTT.

The chain employs TRBV18 and TRBJ1-2, with D maybe TRBD1 (6 bases). Trimming stripped 2 bases from V and 8 bases from J, with 15 bases between. Germline V gene data show CDR1 as KGHSH and CDR2 as LQKENI. The CDR3 spans 14 residues. CDR3 sequence reads: CASSPSDSPGGYTF. For the CDR3, the DNA is TGTGCCAGCTCACCATCGGACAGCCCGGGGGGCTACACCTTC.